This is a list of T cell receptor beta chains from one sample in a study of CD8 T cells in Susac syndrome. One entry per CDR3 protein, called by TCRdb with MiXCR from the immunoSEQ multiplex PCR reads. Of 160,000 or so distinct CDR3 sequences in the sample, just under 97% are singletons; the top ten hold under 0.15%. The sample taken for sequencing was CD8+ T cells from PBMCs. The receptors stem from a human donor with multiple sclerosis. The CDR3 runs from the conserved cysteine through the conserved F or W. Each record gives: clone size, V gene, D gene, CDR3 length, J gene, CDR3 protein, CDR3 DNA. D genes are given only for firm matches. Rows give clone size only sometimes, using once, few, many, or a class for an expanded clone.

once	TRBV9	.	15	TRBJ2-3	CASSDRDTDVDTQYF	TGTGCCAGCAGCGACCGGGACACGGATGTAGATACGCAGTATTTT
.	TRBV6-5	.	16	TRBJ2-3	CASSYGLEVSTDTQYF	TGTGCCAGCAGTTACGGTTTGGAGGTTAGCACAGATACGCAGTATTTT
.	TRBV5-1	TRBD1	15	TRBJ1-1	CASSSDRVGDTEAFF	TGCGCCAGCAGCTCTGACAGGGTTGGGGACACTGAAGCTTTCTTT
.	TRBV13	TRBD1	16	TRBJ1-1	CASSRAGTGMNTEAFF	TGTGCCAGCAGTCGGGCCGGGACAGGCATGAACACTGAAGCTTTCTTT
once	TRBV2	.	11	TRBJ1-1	CASSEETEAFF	TGTGCCAGCAGTGAAGAAACTGAAGCTTTCTTT
.	TRBV13	.	15	TRBJ2-3	CASSLPGFSSDTQYF	TGTGCCAGCAGCTTACCGGGGTTCAGTTCCGATACGCAGTATTTT
.	TRBV2	TRBD2	13	TRBJ2-1	CASTPSGYNEQFF	TGTGCCAGCACTCCTAGCGGTTACAATGAGCAGTTCTTC
.	TRBV12-3/TRBV12-4	.	12	TRBJ1-1	CASSPWNTEAFF	TGTGCCAGCAGCCCTTGGAACACTGAAGCTTTCTTT
.	TRBV15	TRBD2	17	TRBJ2-7	CATSSPGAGEGSYEQYF	TGTGCCACCAGCTCCCCCGGGGCGGGGGAGGGCTCCTACGAGCAGTACTTC
.	TRBV27	.	13	TRBJ1-2	CATSSFGVDGYTF	TGTGCCACCTCCTCCTTTGGGGTAGATGGCTACACCTTC
.	TRBV18	.	14	TRBJ2-3	CASSPAGATDTQYF	TGTGCCAGCTCACCAGCAGGGGCCACAGATACGCAGTATTTT
.	TRBV19	.	13	TRBJ1-6	CASSEGSVLPLHF	TGTGCCAGTAGTGAAGGGTCGGTACTACCCCTCCACTTT
.	TRBV9	TRBD2	17	TRBJ2-3	CASSAGRSGGHTDTQYF	TGTGCCAGCAGCGCCGGGAGGAGCGGGGGTCACACAGATACGCAGTATTTT
once	TRBV29-1	.	13	TRBJ1-1	CSVQPQEYTEAFF	TGCAGCGTTCAACCACAGGAGTACACTGAAGCTTTCTTT
.	TRBV6-5	.	14	TRBJ2-5	CATLPDWAGETQYF	TGTGCGACCCTCCCCGATTGGGCCGGGGAGACCCAGTACTTC
.	TRBV29-1	.	12	TRBJ1-5	CSVGSREQPQHF	TGCAGCGTTGGGTCCAGGGAGCAGCCCCAGCATTTT
.	TRBV30	.	13	TRBJ1-6	CAGSGLSSTPLHF	TGTGCCGGCTCGGGACTCTCATCGACACCCCTCCACTTT
.	TRBV13	TRBD2	15	TRBJ2-3	CASSSKGLARDTQYF	TGTGCCAGCAGCTCGAAAGGACTAGCGAGAGATACGCAGTATTTT
.	TRBV23-1	.	16	TRBJ2-5	CASSQSRGACWETQYF	TGCGCCAGCAGTCAATCGAGGGGGGCCTGTTGGGAGACCCAGTACTTC
.	TRBV3-1	TRBD2	18	TRBJ2-1	CASRYGTSGVWVRNEQFF	TGTGCCAGCAGGTATGGGACTAGCGGGGTTTGGGTACGGAATGAGCAGTTCTTC
once	TRBV2	.	19	TRBJ2-1	CASSNGAGRRHPFDNEQFF	TGTGCCAGCAGTAATGGGGCAGGGAGACGTCACCCTTTTGACAATGAGCAGTTCTTC
.	TRBV2	.	10	TRBJ2-1	CASRGIEQFF	TGTGCCAGCAGGGGCATTGAGCAGTTCTTC
.	TRBV15	TRBD1	14	TRBJ1-5	CATSRDRGNQPQHF	TGTGCCACCAGCCGGGACAGAGGCAATCAGCCCCAGCATTTT
.	TRBV5-6	.	16	TRBJ2-3	CASSLVRLYLTDTQYF	TGTGCCAGCAGCTTGGTCCGGTTGTACCTAACAGATACGCAGTATTTT
.	TRBV5-4	.	13	TRBJ1-2	CASSPLYYVGYTF	TGTGCCAGCAGCCCCCTATATTATGTGGGCTACACCTTC
.	TRBV27	.	14	TRBJ2-1	CASSLNRDWVYQFF	TGTGCCAGCAGTTTGAACAGGGATTGGGTCTATCAGTTCTTC
.	TRBV19	.	12	TRBJ1-1	CASSNGNTEAFF	TGTGCCAGTAGTAATGGGAACACTGAAGCTTTCTTT
.	TRBV11-2	.	14	TRBJ2-2	CASSLGQATGELFF	TGTGCCAGCAGCTTAGGACAGGCTACCGGGGAGCTGTTTTTT
.	TRBV15	.	15	TRBJ1-5	CATSPDPAGYQPQHF	TGTGCCACCAGCCCAGATCCGGCAGGGTATCAGCCCCAGCATTTT
.	TRBV4-2	TRBD2	15	TRBJ2-1	CASSQIAGAGNEQFF	TGTGCCAGCAGCCAAATAGCGGGGGCGGGGAATGAGCAGTTCTTC
.	TRBV6-4	.	16	TRBJ2-1	CASSYVGGGSYNEQFF	TGTGCCAGCAGCTACGTGGGCGGGGGCAGCTACAATGAGCAGTTCTTC
.	TRBV5-1	TRBD2	15	TRBJ2-5	CASSLAGGPQETQYF	TGCGCCAGCAGTCTAGCGGGGGGCCCCCAAGAGACCCAGTACTTC
.	TRBV29-1	.	18	TRBJ1-2	CSVEDPRWGRVVRGGYTF	TGCAGCGTTGAAGATCCACGTTGGGGCAGGGTGGTAAGGGGAGGCTACACCTTC
.	TRBV19	.	12	TRBJ1-1	CASSISGVEAFF	TGTGCCAGTAGTATCTCCGGGGTTGAAGCTTTCTTT
.	TRBV2	.	14	TRBJ1-2	CASSEDGSNYGYTF	TGTGCCAGCAGTGAGGACGGCTCTAACTATGGCTACACCTTC
.	TRBV7-2	.	12	TRBJ1-1	CASSPSQTEAFF	TGTGCCAGCAGCCCATCCCAGACTGAAGCTTTCTTT
.	TRBV14	.	16	TRBJ2-2	CASSPGRTGDTGELFF	TGTGCCAGCAGCCCCGGACGGACGGGGGACACCGGGGAGCTGTTTTTT
.	TRBV13	.	14	TRBJ2-7	CASSFPGLIDEQYF	TGTGCCAGCAGCTTCCCAGGGCTGATCGACGAGCAGTACTTC
.	TRBV4-1	TRBD2	14	TRBJ2-5	CASSQEPGGETQYF	TGCGCCAGCAGCCAAGAGCCGGGGGGAGAGACCCAGTACTTC